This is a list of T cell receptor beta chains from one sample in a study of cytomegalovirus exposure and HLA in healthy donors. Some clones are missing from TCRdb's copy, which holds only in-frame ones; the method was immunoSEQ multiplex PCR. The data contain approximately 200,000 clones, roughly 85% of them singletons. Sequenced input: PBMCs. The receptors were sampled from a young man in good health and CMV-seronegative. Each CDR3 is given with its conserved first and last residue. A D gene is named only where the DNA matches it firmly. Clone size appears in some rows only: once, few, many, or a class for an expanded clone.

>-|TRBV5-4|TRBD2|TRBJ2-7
TGTGCCAGCAGCTTGTCCGAGCGGGAGACGCGGGCCGAGCAGTACTTC
CASSLSERETRAEQYF
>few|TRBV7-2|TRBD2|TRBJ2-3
TGTGCCAGCAGCAGGACTAGCGGGGGCGCGGTAGATACGCAGTATTTT
CASSRTSGGAVDTQYF
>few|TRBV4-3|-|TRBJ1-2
TGCGCCAGCAGCCACAACGTCAGGGTGGTTGACTATGGCTACACCTTC
CASSHNVRVVDYGYTF
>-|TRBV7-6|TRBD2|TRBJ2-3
TGTGCCAGCAGCCGGACTAGGGCGGATACGCAGTATTTT
CASSRTRADTQYF
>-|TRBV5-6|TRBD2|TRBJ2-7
TGTGCCAGCAGCGGATTAGCGGGAGTCCTCTCCTACGAGCAGTACTTC
CASSGLAGVLSYEQYF
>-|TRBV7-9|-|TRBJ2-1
TGTGCCAGTATTAATTCCGCGTACAATGAGCAGTTCTTC
CASINSAYNEQFF
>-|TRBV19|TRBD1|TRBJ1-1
TGTGCCAGTAGTTGGGGACAGGGGCTTGAAGCTTTCTTT
CASSWGQGLEAFF
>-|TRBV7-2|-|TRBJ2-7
TGTGCCAGCAGCTTAGTGGGGACAATCAGTTACGAGCAGTACTTC
CASSLVGTISYEQYF
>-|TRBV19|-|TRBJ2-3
TGTGCCAGTAGTAATAAGGAGACAGATACGCAGTATTTT
CASSNKETDTQYF
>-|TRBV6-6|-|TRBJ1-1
TGTGCCAGCAGTTATGGACTGGAGAACACTGAAGCTTTCTTT
CASSYGLENTEAFF
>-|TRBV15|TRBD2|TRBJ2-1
TGTGCCACCAGCAGAGATCTGAGCGGGGGGGCGAATGAGCAGTTCTTC
CATSRDLSGGANEQFF
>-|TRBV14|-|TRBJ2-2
TGTGCCAGCAGCCAGGCCAGGGTCATCGGGGAGCTGTTTTTT
CASSQARVIGELFF
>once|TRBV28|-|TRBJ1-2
TGTGCCAGCACCATAGGTGAGGGCTATGGCTACACCTTC
CASTIGEGYGYTF
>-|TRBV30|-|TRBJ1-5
TGTGCCTGGAGTCATACTTCGTTGTGGAGGAATCAGCCCCAGCATTTT
CAWSHTSLWRNQPQHF
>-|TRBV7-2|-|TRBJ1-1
TGTGCCAGCAGGCTCACAAACGAAGCTTTCTTT
CASRLTNEAFF
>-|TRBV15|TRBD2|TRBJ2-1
TGTGCCACCAGCAAAGGCGGGAGTTCCTACAATGAGCAGTTCTTC
CATSKGGSSYNEQFF
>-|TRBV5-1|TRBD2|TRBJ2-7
TGCGCCAGCAGCCCCGGGACTAGCTTTCACGAGCAGTACTTC
CASSPGTSFHEQYF
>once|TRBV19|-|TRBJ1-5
TGTGCCAGTAGTAGTCCCGCGACAGTCGGTAGGCCCCAGCATTTT
CASSSPATVGRPQHF
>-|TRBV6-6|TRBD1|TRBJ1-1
TGTGCCAGCAGCAAGACAGGGGTTGTGGAGGCTTTCTTT
CASSKTGVVEAFF
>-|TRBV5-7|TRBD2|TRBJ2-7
TGTGCCAGCAGTCCTCACGGGGGGGCTAGCTCCTACGAGCAGTACTTC
CASSPHGGASSYEQYF
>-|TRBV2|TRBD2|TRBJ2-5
TGTGCCAGCAGTGAAGGGACTAGCGGGGCTGAGACCCAGTACTTC
CASSEGTSGAETQYF
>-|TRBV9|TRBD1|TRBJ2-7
TGTGCCAGCAGCGTCGAAGGGGGCGAGGGATTCGAGCAGTACTTC
CASSVEGGEGFEQYF
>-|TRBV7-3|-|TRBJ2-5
TGTGCCAGCAGCCCAGGAGGGGAGACGGAGACCCAGTACTTC
CASSPGGETETQYF
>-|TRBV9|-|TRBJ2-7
TGTGCCAGCAGCTCGGGGATTTACGAGCAGTACTTC
CASSSGIYEQYF
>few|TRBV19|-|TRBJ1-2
TGTGCCAGTAGTATGAGGCAGCGGGGACTTGAATATGGCTACACCTTC
CASSMRQRGLEYGYTF
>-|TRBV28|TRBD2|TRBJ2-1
TGTGCCAGCAGTCCGCCTAGCGGGAGGGTGGATAATGAGCAGTTCTTC
CASSPPSGRVDNEQFF
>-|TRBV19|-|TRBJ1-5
TGTGCCAGTAGTATGGTGCAGGGGAGCAATCAGCCCCAGCATTTT
CASSMVQGSNQPQHF
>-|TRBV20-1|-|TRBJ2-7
TGCAGTGCCCTTACCTACGAGCAGTACTTC
CSALTYEQYF
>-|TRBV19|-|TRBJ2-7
TGTGCCAGTAGTACGGGATCCTACGAGCAGTACTTC
CASSTGSYEQYF
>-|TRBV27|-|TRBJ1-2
TGTGCCAGCTCAACGGGGGGCGGCTATGGCTACACCTTC
CASSTGGGYGYTF
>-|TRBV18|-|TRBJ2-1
TGTGCCAGCTCACCGTCTGGAGACAATGAGCAGTTCTTC
CASSPSGDNEQFF
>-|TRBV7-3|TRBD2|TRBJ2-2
TGTGCCAGCAGCCCCTCTAGCGGGCTTGGCACCGGGGAGCTGTTTTTT
CASSPSSGLGTGELFF
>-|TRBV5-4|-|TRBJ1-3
TGTGCCAGCAGCCTCCCACGGACTAGCTCTGGAAACACCATATATTTT
CASSLPRTSSGNTIYF
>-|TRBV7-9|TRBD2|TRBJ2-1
TGTTCCAGCAGCTTAGTATCTAGCGGGGCTAACAATGAGCAGTTCTTC
CSSSLVSSGANNEQFF
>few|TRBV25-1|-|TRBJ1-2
TGTGCCAGCAGTGAAGGGAGATTTTGGGATACCTATGGCTACACCTTC
CASSEGRFWDTYGYTF
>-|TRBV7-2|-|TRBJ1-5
TGTGCCAGCAGCCAAACATTTCGGACAGACCTTCCCGATCAGCCCCAGCATTTT
CASSQTFRTDLPDQPQHF
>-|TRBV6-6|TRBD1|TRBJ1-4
TGTGCCAGCAGTTACCGGGACAGGGGGAATGAAAAACTGTTTTTT
CASSYRDRGNEKLFF
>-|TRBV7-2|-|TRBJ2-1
TGTGCCAGCAGCCCCCGGGACAATTACAATGAGCAGTTCTTC
CASSPRDNYNEQFF
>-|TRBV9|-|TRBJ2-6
TGTGCCAGCAGCGTAGCAGCGAACCGTTTCTCTGGGGCCAACGTCCTGACTTTC
CASSVAANRFSGANVLTF
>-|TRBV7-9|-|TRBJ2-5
TGTGCCAGCAGCCCTTCAGGGCAAGAGACCCAGTACTTC
CASSPSGQETQYF
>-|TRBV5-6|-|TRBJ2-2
TGTGCCAGCAGCGACCAGTCGGGCACCGGGGAGCTGTTTTTT
CASSDQSGTGELFF
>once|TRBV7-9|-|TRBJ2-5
TGTGCCAGCAGCTTCTTGGCAGGCCTACAAGAGACCCAGTACTTC
CASSFLAGLQETQYF
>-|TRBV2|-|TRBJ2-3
TGTGCCAGCAGCCGTAACGGTTATACGCAGTATTTT
CASSRNGYTQYF
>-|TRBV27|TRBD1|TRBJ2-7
TGTGCCAGCAGTCTTGGACAGGGCGAGCAGTACTTC
CASSLGQGEQYF
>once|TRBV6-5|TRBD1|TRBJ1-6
TGTGCCAGCAGTTTCTCACAGAGACAGGGAAATTCACCCCTCCACTTT
CASSFSQRQGNSPLHF
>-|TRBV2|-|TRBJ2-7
TGTGCCAGCAGCGGTAGCGGTTCCTACGAGCAGTACTTC
CASSGSGSYEQYF
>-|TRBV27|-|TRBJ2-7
TGTGCCAGCAACCAAAACGGGGGTCTAGGGGACTACGAGCAGTACTTC
CASNQNGGLGDYEQYF
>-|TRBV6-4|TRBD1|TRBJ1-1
TGTGCCCGACAGGGGGTAATTCCTGAAGCTTTCTTT
CARQGVIPEAFF
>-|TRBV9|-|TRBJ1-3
TGTGCCAGCAGCGTTTCACAGGCCCCAAGCTCTGGAAACACCATATATTTT
CASSVSQAPSSGNTIYF
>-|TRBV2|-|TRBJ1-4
TGTGCCAGCAGTGAAGGTGCGGGCACCTATGAAAAACTGTTTTTT
CASSEGAGTYEKLFF
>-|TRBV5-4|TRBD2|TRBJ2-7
TGTGCCAGCAGCTTGGCGGGGGGGAGCCCCTACGAGCAGTACTTC
CASSLAGGSPYEQYF
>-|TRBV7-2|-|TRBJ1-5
TGTGCCAGCAGCTCAGACTGGAGCAATCAGCCCCAGCATTTT
CASSSDWSNQPQHF
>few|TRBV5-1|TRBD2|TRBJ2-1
TGCGCCAGCAGCCCAGGGACTAGCGGGAGGGGAGACTATGAGCAGTTCTTC
CASSPGTSGRGDYEQFF
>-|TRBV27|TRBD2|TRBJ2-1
TGTGCCAGCAGTTTACGGCTAGCGGGAATAGATGAGCAGTTCTTC
CASSLRLAGIDEQFF
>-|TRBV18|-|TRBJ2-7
TGTGCCAGCTCACCCGGGACTCCCCTCGGCTACGAGCAGTACTTC
CASSPGTPLGYEQYF
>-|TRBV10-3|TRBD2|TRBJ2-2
TGTGCCATCAGCGCCAAGGTAGCGGGAGGGCCCGGGGAGCTGTTTTTT
CAISAKVAGGPGELFF
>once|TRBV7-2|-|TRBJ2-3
TGTGCCAGCAGCTTAGCGCGGGGAAGCGATACGCAGTATTTT
CASSLARGSDTQYF
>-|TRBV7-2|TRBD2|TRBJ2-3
TGTGCCAGCAGCCGTCTAGCGGGGGGTCGCACAGATACGCAGTATTTT
CASSRLAGGRTDTQYF
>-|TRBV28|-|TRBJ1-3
TGTGCCAGCAGCAACTTAGGGGTCTCTGGAAACACCATATATTTT
CASSNLGVSGNTIYF
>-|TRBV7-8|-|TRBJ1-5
TGTGCCAGCAGCCTAATTGGACTAATCAATCAGCCCCAGCATTTT
CASSLIGLINQPQHF